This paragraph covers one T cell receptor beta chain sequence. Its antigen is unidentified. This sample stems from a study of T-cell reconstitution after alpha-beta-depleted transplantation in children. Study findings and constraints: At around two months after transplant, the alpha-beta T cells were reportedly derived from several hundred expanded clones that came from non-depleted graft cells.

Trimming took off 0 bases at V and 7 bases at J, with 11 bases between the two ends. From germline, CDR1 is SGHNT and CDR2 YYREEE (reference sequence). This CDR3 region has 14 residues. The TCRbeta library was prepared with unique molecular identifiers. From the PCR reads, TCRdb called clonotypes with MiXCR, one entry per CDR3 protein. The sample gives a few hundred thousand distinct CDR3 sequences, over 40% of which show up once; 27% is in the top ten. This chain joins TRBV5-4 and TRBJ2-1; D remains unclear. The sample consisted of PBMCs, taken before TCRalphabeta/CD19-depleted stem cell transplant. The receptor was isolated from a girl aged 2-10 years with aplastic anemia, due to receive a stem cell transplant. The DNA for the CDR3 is TGTGCCAGCAGCTTGGACAAGCTCCAAAATGAGCAGTTCTTC. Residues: CASSLDKLQNEQFF.